The next 24 T cell receptor beta chains were all read from a single sample in a study of tumor-infiltrating lymphocytes in primary liver carcinoma. Unsorted whole blood yielded the blood RNA, and germline DNA was also extracted. cDNA specific to TCR beta was made from approximately 0.55 ug of total RNA, with a constant-region primer employed for priming. ARM-PCR, slightly modified, supplied the TCR beta libraries through three nested multiplex PCR rounds. Both of the initial two PCR rounds ran for approximately 11 cycles and employed TRBV1-TRBV30 forward primers alongside a C-beta reverse primer. Using its own MiXCR run on the multiplex PCR reads, TCRdb lists one record per CDR3 protein. The sample has 300,000 to 400,000 distinct CDR3 sequences, less than 70% seen once. The sequenced sample was peripheral blood. The receptors were gathered from a man aged 40-49 years with primary liver carcinoma and hepatitis B virus infection.

This clonotype was recorded only once. A junction end diverges from the germline sequence, so it may reflect a read error. CDR3 loop: CVSSVERSYEQYF. DNA of the CDR3: TGTGTCAGCAGTGTGGAACGGTCCTACGAGCAGTACTTC. The rearrangement links TRBV6-1 to TRBJ2-7; no firm D call. The CDR3 spans 13 residues. Germline lookup yields CDR1 MNHNS and CDR2 SASEGT.

V is TRBV11-3 and J is TRBJ1-2; D not certain. V dropped 3 bases and J dropped 8 bases, with 7 bases sitting between them. The CDR3 is 11 residues long. Looked up from germline, CDR1 is SGHNT and CDR2 is YENEEA. The CDR3 protein is CASSFREGYTF. The CDR3 nucleotides read TGTGCCAGCAGCTTTCGGGAGGGCTACACCTTC.

A remark on this clonotype: A clone one base away is much larger, so this may be a read error. CDR3 nucleotides: TGTGCCTGCATTCACGGGACTGAGAGAGAGACCCAGTACTTC. Protein: CACIHGTERETQYF. The rearrangement links TRBV12-3 or TRBV12-4 to TRBJ2-5; perhaps TRBD2 as D (6 bases). Trimming stripped 11 bases from V and 4 bases from J, with 20 bases between. The CDR3 length is 14 residues.

On this clonotype: A much larger clonotype is one base distant, so this may be a read error. V is TRBV12-3 or TRBV12-4 and J is TRBJ2-1; D may be TRBD2 (5 bases). V was clipped by 1 base and J by 11 bases, with 9 bases between them. The CDR3 totals 12 residues. The CDR3 coding sequence is TGTGCCAGCAGTTTAGTGGAGGATAAGCAGTTCTTC. Translated: CASSLVEDKQFF.

About this clonotype itself: A read error is likely, as this CDR3 ends without the conserved phenylalanine or tryptophan. The rearrangement uses TRBV11-2 and TRBJ2-5; no reliable D call. The CDR3 has 14 residues. Germline CDR1 reads SGHAT; CDR2 reads FQNNGV. V lost 1 base and J lost 5, with 11 bases in between. For the CDR3, the DNA is TGTGCCAGCAGCTTAGGGACCGCACGGGAGACCCAGTACCTC. This sequence encodes CASSLGTARETQYL.

This clonotype appeared many times. The chain links TRBV6-6 to TRBJ2-7; D possibly corresponds to TRBD1 (5 bases). CDR3 length: 12 residues. Germline CDR1 is MNHNY and CDR2 is SVGAGI (reference sequence). Trimming shortened V by 2 bases and J by 7 bases, and 9 bases separated the two germline ends. CDR3 nucleotide sequence: TGTGCCAGCAGTTACCCAGGGTTAGAGCAGTACTTC. Encoded protein: CASSYPGLEQYF.

About this clonotype: This may come from a read error, since a much larger clone is one base off. This sequence joins TRBV11-2 and TRBJ2-2, with a possible D match to TRBD2 (5 bases). The CDR3 length is 14 residues. The germline V gene has CDR1 SGHAT and CDR2 FQNNGV. This CDR3 reads CASSGSRDTWELFF. The CDR3 DNA is TGTGCCAGCTCTGGGAGCCGCGACACCTGGGAGCTGTTTTTT.

In this sample, this clonotype turned up a few times. The rearrangement joins TRBV30 to TRBJ2-1; D gene uncertain. Germline CDR1 is GTSNPN and CDR2 is SVGIG (reference sequence). CDR3 length equals 11 residues. V lost 2 bases, J lost 3 bases, and 2 bases lay in between. The CDR3 coding sequence is TGTGCCTGGAGTCTCTACAATGAGCAGTTCTTC. Its translation: CAWSLYNEQFF.

With respect to this clonotype: A read error is possible here, since a much larger clone lies one base away. The V call is TRBV12-3 or TRBV12-4, the J call TRBJ2-3, with D maybe TRBD2 (6 bases). CDR3 size: 16 residues. Written as DNA, the CDR3 is TGTGCCAGCAGCCCCGGCCTTAGCGGTGGCACAGATGCGCAGTATTTT. Protein: CASSPGLSGGTDAQYF.

Concerning this clonotype itself: Its ends do not fully match the called genes, so a read error is possible. The rearrangement uses TRBV6-1 and TRBJ2-7, with 7 positions matching TRBD1. Germline CDR1 reads MNHNS; CDR2 reads SASEGT. CDR3 size: 15 residues. CDR3 loop: CVSSEEETGSYEQYF. The CDR3 bases are TGTGTCAGCAGTGAAGAGGAGACAGGGTCCTACGAGCAGTACTTC.

Of note for this clonotype: This may arise from a read error, as a much more abundant clone is one base away. The genes are TRBV6-6 and TRBJ1-1; D not certain. Looked up from germline, CDR1 is MNHNY and CDR2 is SVGAGI (reference sequence). This CDR3 has 14 residues. The chain's CDR3 is CVSSSRIMNTEAFF. The CDR3 DNA sequence: TGTGTCAGCAGTTCTAGGATCATGAACACTGAAGCTTTCTTT.

With regard to this clonotype: The germline gene is not matched at one end of the junction; a read error may be the cause. V and J are TRBV11-2 and TRBJ2-7, with unresolved D. This CDR3 is built from 13 residues. CDR1 is SGHAT and CDR2 is FQNNGV in the germline V gene. CDR3 region: CVSSLDSGYGQYF. The CDR3 DNA is TGTGTCAGCAGCTTAGACTCTGGCTACGGGCAGTACTTC.

This clonotype was counted ten times or more. The chain is built from TRBV6-6 and TRBJ1-1; D is undetermined. CDR3 size: 17 residues. The germline V gene encodes CDR1 MNHNY and CDR2 SVGAGI (reference sequence). With 1 base removed from V and 3 bases from J, the gap between germline ends came to 18 bases. The CDR3 sequence is CASSYLGRGSGDTEAFF. CDR3 nucleotide sequence: TGTGCCAGCAGTTACTTGGGGAGAGGGAGTGGTGACACTGAAGCTTTCTTT.

On this clonotype: A much larger clone differs by one base, so this may be a read error. CDR3 DNA sequence: TGTGCCAGCAGTTACCCGGCACTGAACACTGCAGCTTTCTTT. Translation gives CASSYPALNTAAFF. This rearrangement joins TRBV6-2 or TRBV6-3 to TRBJ1-1; D call uncertain. The germline gives CDR1 MNHEY, CDR2 SVGEGT. This CDR3 region has 14 residues.

In this sample, this clonotype turned up once. Its ends do not fully match the called genes, so a read error is possible. CDR3 residues: CASSTDRVVQYF. The CDR3 DNA follows: TGTGCTAGCAGCACAGACAGAGTAGTTCAGTACTTC. The V and J genes are TRBV11-2 and TRBJ2-4; tentative D call: TRBD1 (5 bases). This CDR3 spans 12 amino acids. Germline V gene lookup returns CDR1 SGHAT and CDR2 FQNNGV. Full variable domain (outside the CDR3, taken from reference TRBV11-2 and TRBJ2-4): EAGVAQSPRYKIIEKRQSVAFWCNPISGHATLYWYQQILGQGPKLLIQFQNNGVVDDSQLPKDRFSAERLKGVDSTLKIQPAKLEDSAVYLCASSTDRVVQYFGAGTRLSVL.

V is TRBV11-2 and J is TRBJ2-1; possibly TRBD2 for D (6 bases). CDR1 and CDR2 from the germline V gene are SGHAT and FQNNGV. CDR3 length: 15 amino acids. The V and J ends lost 5 bases and 2 bases respectively, with 13 bases between them. CDR3 in DNA: TGTGCCAGCAGCACCAGTGGGAGGCCCTACAATGAGCAGTTCTTC. This codes for CASSTSGRPYNEQFF.

The rearrangement links TRBV11-2 to TRBJ2-7; 11 positions match TRBD2. CDR3 length: 15 residues. V was pared by 2 bases and J by 12 bases, with 12 bases of the junction left unmatched. CDR1 SGHAT and CDR2 FQNNGV come from the germline V gene. CDR3 sequence: CASSLFSSGRTSMYF. DNA of the CDR3: TGTGCCAGCAGCTTATTTTCTAGCGGGAGGACCAGCATGTACTTC.

In this sample, this clonotype turned up once. This may come from a read error, since a much larger clone is one base off. The chain couples TRBV6-2 or TRBV6-3 to TRBJ1-2; TRBD1 matches 8 bases. The germline V gene has CDR1 MNHEY and CDR2 SVGEGT. J was trimmed by 0 bases and V by 10 bases; bases with no gene match: 7. The CDR3 is 14 residues long. This CDR3 reads CAINHRGSNYGYTF. The CDR3 DNA follows: TGTGCCATCAACCACAGGGGGTCTAACTATGGCTACACCTTC.

This clonotype has only a few counts. This could be a read error, since a much larger clone is one nucleotide away. In this CDR3 the conserved last residue, phenylalanine or tryptophan, is missing, so a read error is likely. This chain connects TRBV28 to TRBJ2-7, with TRBD1 identical over 9 bases. CDR1 is MDHEN, CDR2 SYDVKM, per germline. The junction had 11 bases not matched to a gene; V was cut back by 5 bases and J by 9 bases. The CDR3 covers 14 residues. The CDR3 DNA reads TGTGCCAGCAGTCTAAAATTACAGGGGGCGCGGCAGTACCTC. It encodes CASSLKLQGARQYL.

A note on this clonotype: This may arise from a read error, as a much more abundant clone is one base away. The chain couples TRBV12-3 or TRBV12-4 to TRBJ1-4; TRBD1 might be the D (6 bases). This CDR3 has 14 residues. CDR3 in DNA: TGTGCCATCAGTTTACTGAGGGGGAGTGAAAAACTGTTTTTT. Amino acids: CAISLLRGSEKLFF.

V and J are TRBV6-2 or TRBV6-3 and TRBJ1-3; D remains unclear. There are 15 residues in the CDR3. Deletions cut 4 bases from V and 2 bases from J, with 12 bases between. CDR1 MNHEY and CDR2 SVGEGT come from the germline V gene. CDR3 sequence (DNA): TGTGCCAGCAGTTCGGAAACAGAGACTGGAAACACCATATATTTT. Protein sequence: CASSSETETGNTIYF.

The rearrangement joins TRBV30 to TRBJ1-5; D possibly corresponds to TRBD1 (5 bases). CDR1 GTSNPN and CDR2 SVGIG come from the germline V gene (reference sequence). The CDR3 loop spans 14 amino acids. V was shortened by 2 bases and J by 2 bases, with 10 bases between the two germline ends. DNA of the CDR3: TGTGCCTGGAGTTTCGGGGGTGGCAATCAGCCCCAGCATTTT. Translating gives CAWSFGGGNQPQHF.

This chain connects TRBV11-2 to TRBJ2-2; D gene ambiguous. Germline assignment: CDR1 SGHAT and CDR2 FQNNGV. V was trimmed by 6 bases and J by 8 bases, leaving 13 bases between them. The CDR3 consists of 13 residues. CDR3 residues: CASRLKVSGELFF. The CDR3 region has the DNA TGTGCCAGCAGATTGAAAGTATCAGGGGAGCTGTTTTTT.

The rearrangement links TRBV19 to TRBJ2-2; D not certain. The CDR3 has 12 amino acids. Looked up from germline, CDR1 is LNHDA and CDR2 is SQIVND (reference sequence). Trimming cost V 3 bases and J 6 bases, with 5 bases left between them. Here the CDR3 reads CASSISAGELFF. In DNA, the CDR3 is TGTGCCAGTAGTATTTCGGCCGGGGAGCTGTTTTTT.